Following are 20 T cell receptor beta chains from one sample sequenced in a study of blood T cells in healthy people across ages. A second PCR of about 6 to 11 cycles used a sample-barcoded 5' primer and a J-beta primer mix. TCRdb fed the 5' RACE reads into MiXCR, producing one record per CDR3 protein. The table records some 1.4 million distinct CDR3 sequences, roughly 40% of them present only once. The sample comprised blood. These receptors were obtained from a woman aged 18-29 years in good health.

The chain has TRBV20-1 and TRBJ2-1, with D possibly matching TRBD2 (5 bases). Germline CDR1 and CDR2: DFQATT and SNEGSKA (reference sequence). The CDR3 length is 15 residues. Deletions cut 2 bases from V and 4 bases from J, with 15 bases between. CDR3: CSARSGRPGYNEQFF. The DNA for the CDR3 is TGCAGTGCTAGATCGGGAAGGCCGGGGTACAATGAGCAGTTCTTC.

To note about this clonotype: At one boundary the junction diverges from the germline segment, which might be a read error. The chain links TRBV4-1 to TRBJ1-4; 7 bases line up with TRBD1. The CDR3 length is 16 residues. Germline V gene lookup returns CDR1 MGHRA and CDR2 YSYEKL. The CDR3 DNA reads as TGCGCCAGCGGCCAAGATCCCCAGGGGGGGAATGAAAAACTGTTTTTT. Translating it yields CASGQDPQGGNEKLFF.

The chain links TRBV20-1 to TRBJ2-3, with D possibly matching TRBD2 (5 bases). Germline CDR1 is DFQATT and CDR2 is SNEGSKA (reference sequence). The CDR3 sequence is 13 residues long. V gave up 1 base and J gave up 4 bases, with 9 bases separating them. The CDR3 is CSARGRTPDTQYF. The DNA of the CDR3 is TGCAGTGCTAGAGGCCGGACTCCAGATACGCAGTATTTT.

This clonotype was observed a few times. The chain links TRBV10-3 to TRBJ1-4, with a weak D call TRBD1 (5 bases). CDR1 and CDR2 from the germline V gene are ENHRY and SYGVKD. Deletions cut 11 bases from V and 7 bases from J, with 14 bases between. This CDR3 has 12 residues. In DNA form, the CDR3 reads TGTGCCGCAGGGCGTGGTGGTGAAAAACTGTTTTTT. This encodes CAAGRGGEKLFF.

V gene TRBV12-3 or TRBV12-4 combines with J gene TRBJ1-2; TRBD1 might be the D (5 bases). The CDR3 consists of 13 residues. The V end was cut by 3 bases, the J end by 7 bases, with 12 bases between. The CDR3 sequence is CASSFGGGAGYTF. CDR3 bases: TGTGCCAGCAGTTTCGGCGGGGGAGCTGGCTACACCTTC.

J is TRBJ1-2 and V is TRBV11-2; no firm D call. The CDR3 is 13 amino acids. The germline gives CDR1 SGHAT, CDR2 FQNNGV. V was cut by 5 bases and J by 7 bases, with 14 bases left in between. The chain's CDR3 is CASSPWTDGGYTF. CDR3 in DNA: TGTGCCAGCAGCCCGTGGACGGATGGTGGCTACACCTTC.

The chain joins TRBV12-3 or TRBV12-4 to TRBJ2-3, with 8 bases matching TRBD2. The CDR3 runs to 15 residues. V was clipped by 5 bases and J by 6 bases; unmatched bases: 10. The CDR3 is CASSPVAGGGDTQYF. In DNA, the CDR3 is TGTGCCAGCAGTCCCGTCGCGGGGGGCGGGGATACGCAGTATTTT.

This chain connects TRBV5-1 to TRBJ1-1; TRBD1 matches at 7 bases. Germline assignment: CDR1 SGHRS and CDR2 YFSETQ. This CDR3 region has 15 residues. Losses at the gene ends were 4 bases for V and 5 bases for J; bases not matched to a gene: 11. CDR3 region: CASSPQTGSGTEAFF. CDR3 nucleotides: TGCGCCAGCAGCCCGCAGACAGGGTCCGGGACTGAAGCTTTCTTT.

The chain uses TRBV20-1 and TRBJ1-2; D is unresolved. The germline V gene has CDR1 DFQATT and CDR2 SNEGSKA (reference sequence). The CDR3 spans 13 residues. Deletions cut 5 bases from V and 8 bases from J, with 18 bases between. Here the CDR3 DNA reads TGCAGTGCTTTAGACGGGCTAGGGATCGGCTACACCTTC. This codes for CSALDGLGIGYTF.

This clonotype has a count of ten or more. This sequence joins TRBV20-1 and TRBJ2-1; 10 bases are a match to TRBD1. Germline lookup yields CDR1 DFQATT and CDR2 SNEGSKA (reference sequence). CDR3 length: 16 amino acids. V was clipped by 0 bases and J by 7 bases; unmatched bases: 9. The CDR3 is CSARDRGTGAGNEQFF. CDR3 coding DNA: TGCAGTGCTAGAGATAGAGGGACAGGGGCAGGGAATGAGCAGTTCTTC.

This chain uses TRBV7-3 with TRBJ2-1, with 11 bases that match TRBD2. V shed 3 bases and J 4 bases; nucleotides not matched to a gene: 5. This CDR3 is 16 amino acids long. The germline V gene encodes CDR1 SGHTA and CDR2 FQGTGA. Written as DNA, the CDR3 is TGTGCCAGCAGCTTTAGCGGGGGGGCGGTTTACAATGAGCAGTTCTTC. This encodes CASSFSGGAVYNEQFF.

The V gene is TRBV25-1, the J gene TRBJ2-5; D not certain. There are 11 residues in the CDR3. The germline V and J ends were trimmed by 4 bases and 11 bases, with 11 bases remaining between them. From germline, CDR1 is MGHDK and CDR2 SYGVNS. The CDR3 DNA sequence: TGTGCCAGCAGTGGCGTTGCTGAGCAGTACTTC. Translated, it gives CASSGVAEQYF.

This rearrangement joins TRBV21-1 to TRBJ2-1; TRBD1 is taken as the D call from the table, unchecked against the DNA. The last part of the DNA fits TRBJ2-7 better; the J call may be wrong. TRBV21-1 is a pseudogene segment. This CDR3 has 13 amino acids. DNA for the CDR3: TGTGCCAGCAGCGACGGGACCTACAATGAGCAGTACTTC. Residues: CASSDGTYNEQYF.

The J gene is TRBJ1-1, the V gene TRBV7-2, with D perhaps TRBD1 (5 bases). The CDR3 is made up of 15 amino acids. Germline V lookup: CDR1 SGHTA, CDR2 FQGNSA. The V gene lost 1 base and the J gene lost 4 bases, with 13 bases spanning the gap. The CDR3 nucleotides are TGTGCCAGCAGCTTAGATGTTAGGGGCACCACTGAAGCTTTCTTT. Its protein product is CASSLDVRGTTEAFF.

For the CDR3, the DNA is TGTGCCAGCAGTCCTTCCGGGACAGGGAAGAATGGCTACACCTTC. Translating it yields CASSPSGTGKNGYTF. The genes are TRBV6-5 and TRBJ1-2, with 9 bases lining up with TRBD1. The CDR3 totals 15 residues. Germline assignment: CDR1 MNHEY and CDR2 SVGAGI. The ends lost 5 bases at V and 6 bases at J; junction bases unmatched: 10.

This clonotype has a handful of counts. This chain joins TRBV28 and TRBJ1-2; D perhaps matches TRBD1 (5 bases). Germline lookup yields CDR1 MDHEN and CDR2 SYDVKM. The V end was cut by 11 bases, the J end by 3 bases, with 16 bases between. CDR3 length: 13 amino acids. The CDR3 sequence is CASTPRGYYGYTF. DNA for the CDR3: TGTGCCTCGACTCCCCGGGGCTACTATGGCTACACCTTC.

This clonotype was counted many times. The chain is built from TRBV10-3 and TRBJ2-7, with 7 bases fitting TRBD1. Germline-derived CDR1 and CDR2 are ENHRY and SYGVKD. Trimming at V came to 10 bases and at J to 6 bases, leaving 15 bases not matched to a gene. The CDR3 is 14 residues long. The CDR3 DNA is TGTGCCACCGTGGAGGCAGGGGGAAAATCCGAGCAGTACTTC. Protein: CATVEAGGKSEQYF.

This clonotype has just a few counts. The V gene is TRBV20-1, the J gene TRBJ2-3; 7 positions match TRBD2. Per germline, CDR1 DFQATT and CDR2 SNEGSKA (reference sequence). CDR3 length equals 17 residues. With 0 bases clipped from V and 0 bases from J, the junction kept 9 bases outside the gene matches. The chain's CDR3 is CSARDKGSGASTDTQYF. As DNA, the CDR3 is TGCAGTGCTAGAGATAAAGGAAGCGGGGCTAGCACAGATACGCAGTATTTT.

This clonotype has a handful of counts. The genes are TRBV13 and TRBJ2-7; D is ambiguous. The length of the CDR3 is 14 residues. Germline CDR1 is PRHDT and CDR2 is FYEKMQ (reference sequence). V was shortened by 5 bases and J by 3 bases, with 14 bases between the two germline ends. The CDR3 loop reads CASSLWAGDYEQYF. In DNA, the CDR3 is TGTGCCAGCAGCCTCTGGGCCGGAGACTACGAGCAGTACTTC.

The rearrangement links TRBV27 to TRBJ1-2, with 8 bases matching TRBD1. V lost 5 bases to trimming and J lost 3 bases; unmatched junction nucleotides: 14. The CDR3 loop spans 17 amino acids. Germline values: CDR1 MNHEY, CDR2 SMNVEV (reference sequence). This chain's CDR3 is CASSLDGRTGRDYGYTF. The CDR3 DNA follows: TGTGCCAGCAGTCTAGACGGCCGGACAGGGCGAGACTATGGCTACACCTTC.